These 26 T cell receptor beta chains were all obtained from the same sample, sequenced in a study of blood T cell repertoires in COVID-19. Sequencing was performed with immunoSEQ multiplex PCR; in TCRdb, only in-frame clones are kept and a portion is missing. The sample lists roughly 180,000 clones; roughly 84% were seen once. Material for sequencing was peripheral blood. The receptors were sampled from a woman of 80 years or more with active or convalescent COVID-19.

CDR3 bases: TGTGCCAGTAGTATTAGACAGGGGAGCGGCTACACCTTC. It encodes CASSIRQGSGYTF. The chain uses TRBV19 and TRBJ1-2; 8 bases align to TRBD1. The junction had 5 bases not matched to a gene; V was cut back by 3 bases and J by 8 bases. This CDR3 spans 13 amino acids. Germline lookup yields CDR1 LNHDA and CDR2 SQIVND (reference sequence). Filled out from reference TRBV19 and TRBJ1-2, the complete variable domain reads DGGITQSPKYLFRKEGQNVTLSCEQNLNHDAMYWYRQDPGQGLRLIYYSQIVNDFQKGDIAEGYSVSREKKESFPLTVTSAQKNPTAFYLCASSIRQGSGYTFGSGTRLTVV.

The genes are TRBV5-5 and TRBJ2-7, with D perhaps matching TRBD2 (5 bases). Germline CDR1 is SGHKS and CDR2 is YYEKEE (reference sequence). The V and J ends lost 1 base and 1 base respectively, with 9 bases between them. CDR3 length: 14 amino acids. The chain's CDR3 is CASSLFGESYEQYF. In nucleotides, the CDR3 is TGTGCCAGCAGCTTGTTTGGGGAGTCCTACGAGCAGTACTTC.

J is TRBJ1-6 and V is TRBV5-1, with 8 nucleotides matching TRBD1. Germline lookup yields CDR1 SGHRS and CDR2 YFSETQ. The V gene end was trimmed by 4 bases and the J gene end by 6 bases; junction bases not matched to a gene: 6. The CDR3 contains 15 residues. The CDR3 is CASSAGTGGNSPLHF. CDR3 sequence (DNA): TGCGCCAGCAGCGCCGGGACAGGTGGTAATTCACCCCTCCACTTT.

CDR3 protein: CAISGGDILGTEAFF. The CDR3 bases are TGTGCCATCTCAGGGGGCGATATCTTGGGCACTGAAGCTTTCTTT. The V gene is TRBV2, the J gene TRBJ1-1; 8 bases fit TRBD1. V lost 10 bases to trimming and J lost 4 bases; unmatched junction nucleotides: 14. Germline assignment: CDR1 SNHLY and CDR2 FYNNEI. The CDR3 has 15 residues. Variable domain in full (rest from reference TRBV2 and TRBJ1-1): EPEVTQTPSHQVTQMGQEVILRCVPISNHLYFYWYRQILGQKVEFLVSFYNNEISEKSEIFDDQFSVERPDGSNFTLKIRSTKLEDSAMYFCAISGGDILGTEAFFGQGTRLTVV.

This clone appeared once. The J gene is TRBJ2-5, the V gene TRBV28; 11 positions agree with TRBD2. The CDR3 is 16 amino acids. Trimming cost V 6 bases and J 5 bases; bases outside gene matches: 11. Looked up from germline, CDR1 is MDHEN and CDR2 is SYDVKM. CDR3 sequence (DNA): TGTGCCAGCAGCTCCCTCACTAGCGGGAGACGTGAGACCCAGTACTTC. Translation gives CASSSLTSGRRETQYF.

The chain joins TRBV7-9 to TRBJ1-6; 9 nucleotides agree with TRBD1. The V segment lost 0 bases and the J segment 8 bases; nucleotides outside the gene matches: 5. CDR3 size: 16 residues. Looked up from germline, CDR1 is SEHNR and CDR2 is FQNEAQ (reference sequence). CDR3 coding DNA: TGTGCCAGCAGCTTAGCTTATGGGACAGGGCATTCACCCCTCCACTTT. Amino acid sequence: CASSLAYGTGHSPLHF.

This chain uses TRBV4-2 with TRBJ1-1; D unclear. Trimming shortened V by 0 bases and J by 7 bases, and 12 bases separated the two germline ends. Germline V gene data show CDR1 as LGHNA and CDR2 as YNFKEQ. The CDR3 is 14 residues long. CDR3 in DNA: TGTGCCAGCAGCCAAGAGGTCTTAGAACTTGAAGCTTTCTTT. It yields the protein CASSQEVLELEAFF.

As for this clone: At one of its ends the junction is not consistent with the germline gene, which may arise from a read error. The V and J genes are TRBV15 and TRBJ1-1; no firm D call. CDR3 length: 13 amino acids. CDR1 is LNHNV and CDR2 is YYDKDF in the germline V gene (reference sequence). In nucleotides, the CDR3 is TGTGCCACCAGCCGAAGAGAGAACAGTGAAGCTTTCTTT. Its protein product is CATSRRENSEAFF.

The CDR3 DNA is TGCGCCAGCAGCCCGGGGACAGATTTGAACACCGGGGAGCTGTTTTTT. Translating gives CASSPGTDLNTGELFF. The rearrangement joins TRBV5-1 to TRBJ2-2; TRBD1 aligns across 7 bases. CDR1 is SGHRS and CDR2 is YFSETQ in the germline V gene. J gave up 1 base and V 4 bases, and 7 bases lay outside the gene matches. The CDR3 spans 16 residues.

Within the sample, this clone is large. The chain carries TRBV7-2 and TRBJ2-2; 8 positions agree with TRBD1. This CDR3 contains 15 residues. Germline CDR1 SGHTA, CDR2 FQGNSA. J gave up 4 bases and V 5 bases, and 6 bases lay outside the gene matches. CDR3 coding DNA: TGTGCCAGCAGCCCGGACAGGGAGGTCACCGGGGAGCTGTTTTTT. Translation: CASSPDREVTGELFF.

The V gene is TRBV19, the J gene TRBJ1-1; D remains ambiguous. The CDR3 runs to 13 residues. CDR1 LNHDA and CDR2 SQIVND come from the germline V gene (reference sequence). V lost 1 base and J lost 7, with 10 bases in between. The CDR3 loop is CASSIAGRDEAFF. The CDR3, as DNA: TGTGCCAGTAGTATAGCTGGGCGAGATGAAGCTTTCTTT.

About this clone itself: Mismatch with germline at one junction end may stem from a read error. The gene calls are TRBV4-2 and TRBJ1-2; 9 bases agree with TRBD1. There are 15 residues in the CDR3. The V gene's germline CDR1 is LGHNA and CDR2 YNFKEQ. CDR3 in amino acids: CASSQDTGGERESAF. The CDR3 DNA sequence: TGTGCCAGCAGCCAAGATACAGGGGGCGAGCGCGAATCGGCCTTC.

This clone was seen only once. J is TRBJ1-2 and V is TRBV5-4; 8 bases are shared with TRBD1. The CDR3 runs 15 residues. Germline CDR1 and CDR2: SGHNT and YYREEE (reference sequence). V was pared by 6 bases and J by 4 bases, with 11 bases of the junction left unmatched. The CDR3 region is CASTPGQGRSYGYTF. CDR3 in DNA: TGTGCCAGCACCCCTGGACAGGGAAGGTCCTATGGCTACACCTTC.

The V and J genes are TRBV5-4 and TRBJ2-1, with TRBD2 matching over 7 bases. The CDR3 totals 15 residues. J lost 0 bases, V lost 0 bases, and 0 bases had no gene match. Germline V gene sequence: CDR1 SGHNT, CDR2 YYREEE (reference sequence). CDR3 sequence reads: CASSLERGSYNEQFF. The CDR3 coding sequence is TGTGCCAGCAGCTTGGAGCGGGGCTCCTACAATGAGCAGTTCTTC.

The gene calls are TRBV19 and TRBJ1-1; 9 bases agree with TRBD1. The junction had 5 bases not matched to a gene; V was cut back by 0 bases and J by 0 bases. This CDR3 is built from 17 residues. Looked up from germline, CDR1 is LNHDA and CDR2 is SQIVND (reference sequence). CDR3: CASSIDYRGHMNTEAFF. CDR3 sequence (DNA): TGTGCCAGTAGTATAGATTACAGGGGGCACATGAACACTGAAGCTTTCTTT.

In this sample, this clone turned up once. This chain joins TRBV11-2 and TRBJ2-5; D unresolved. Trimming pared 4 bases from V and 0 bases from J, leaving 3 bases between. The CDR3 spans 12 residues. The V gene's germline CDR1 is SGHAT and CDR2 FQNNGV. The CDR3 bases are TGTGCCAGCAGCTCAAACCAAGAGACCCAGTACTTC. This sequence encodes CASSSNQETQYF.

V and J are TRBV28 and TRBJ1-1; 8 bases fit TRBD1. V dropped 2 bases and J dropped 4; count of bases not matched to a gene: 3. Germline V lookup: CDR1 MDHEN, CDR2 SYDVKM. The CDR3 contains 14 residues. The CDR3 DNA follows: TGTGCCAGCAGTTTAGGGGACAGGACCACTGAAGCTTTCTTT. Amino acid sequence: CASSLGDRTTEAFF.

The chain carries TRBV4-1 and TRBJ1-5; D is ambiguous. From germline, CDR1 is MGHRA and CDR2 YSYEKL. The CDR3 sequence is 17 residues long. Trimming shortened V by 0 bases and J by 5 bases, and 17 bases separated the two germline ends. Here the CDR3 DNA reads TGCGCCAGCAGCCAAGATTTTTCCCCCCGAGGGCATCAGCCCCAGCATTTT. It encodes CASSQDFSPRGHQPQHF.

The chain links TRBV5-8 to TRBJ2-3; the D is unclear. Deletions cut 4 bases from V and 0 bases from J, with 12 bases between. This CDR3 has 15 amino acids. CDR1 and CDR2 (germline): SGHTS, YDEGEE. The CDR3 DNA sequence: TGTGCCAGCAGCCTGCTTGCTATGAGCACAGATACGCAGTATTTT. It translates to CASSLLAMSTDTQYF.

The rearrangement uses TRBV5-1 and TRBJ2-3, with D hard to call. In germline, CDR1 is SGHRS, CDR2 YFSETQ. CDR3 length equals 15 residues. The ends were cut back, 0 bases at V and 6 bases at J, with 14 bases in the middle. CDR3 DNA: TGCGCCAGCAGCTTGGAGGCGCCTAGAGTGGATACGCAGTATTTT. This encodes CASSLEAPRVDTQYF.

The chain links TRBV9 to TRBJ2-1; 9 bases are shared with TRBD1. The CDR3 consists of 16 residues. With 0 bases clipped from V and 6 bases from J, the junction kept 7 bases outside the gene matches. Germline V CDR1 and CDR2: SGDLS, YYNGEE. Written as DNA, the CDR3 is TGTGCCAGCAGCGTAGCTGTCGGGACAGGGTTCAATGAGCAGTTCTTC. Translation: CASSVAVGTGFNEQFF.

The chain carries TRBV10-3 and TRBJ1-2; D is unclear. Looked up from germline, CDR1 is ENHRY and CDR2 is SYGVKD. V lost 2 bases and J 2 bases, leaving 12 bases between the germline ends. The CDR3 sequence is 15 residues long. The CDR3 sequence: CAISETTGRNYGYTF. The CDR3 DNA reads TGTGCCATCAGTGAGACCACCGGCAGGAACTATGGCTACACCTTC.

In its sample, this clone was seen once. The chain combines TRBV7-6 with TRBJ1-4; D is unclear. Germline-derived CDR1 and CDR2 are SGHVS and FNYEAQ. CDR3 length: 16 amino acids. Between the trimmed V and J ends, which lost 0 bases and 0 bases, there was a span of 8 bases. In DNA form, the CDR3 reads TGTGCCAGCAGCTTAGCGGGAGCAGCAACTAATGAAAAACTGTTTTTT. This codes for CASSLAGAATNEKLFF.

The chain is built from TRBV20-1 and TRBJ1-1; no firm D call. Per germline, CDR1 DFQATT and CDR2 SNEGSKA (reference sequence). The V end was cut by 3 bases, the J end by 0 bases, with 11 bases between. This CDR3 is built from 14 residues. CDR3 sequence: CSASNAGVNTEAFF. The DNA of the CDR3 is TGCAGTGCTAGTAACGCCGGGGTGAACACTGAAGCTTTCTTT.

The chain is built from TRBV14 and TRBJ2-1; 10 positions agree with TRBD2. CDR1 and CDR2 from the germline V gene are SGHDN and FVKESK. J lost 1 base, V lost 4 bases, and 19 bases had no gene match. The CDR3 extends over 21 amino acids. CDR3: CASSPVKLTSGRGPSYNEQFF. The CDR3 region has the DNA TGTGCCAGCAGCCCCGTCAAGCTGACTAGCGGGCGAGGTCCTTCCTACAATGAGCAGTTCTTC.

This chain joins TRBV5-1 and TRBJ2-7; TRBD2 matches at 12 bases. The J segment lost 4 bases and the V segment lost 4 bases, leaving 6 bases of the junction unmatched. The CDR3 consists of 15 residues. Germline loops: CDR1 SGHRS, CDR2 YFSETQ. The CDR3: CASSPGGTSGYEQYF. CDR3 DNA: TGCGCCAGCAGCCCAGGGGGGACTAGCGGGTACGAGCAGTACTTC.